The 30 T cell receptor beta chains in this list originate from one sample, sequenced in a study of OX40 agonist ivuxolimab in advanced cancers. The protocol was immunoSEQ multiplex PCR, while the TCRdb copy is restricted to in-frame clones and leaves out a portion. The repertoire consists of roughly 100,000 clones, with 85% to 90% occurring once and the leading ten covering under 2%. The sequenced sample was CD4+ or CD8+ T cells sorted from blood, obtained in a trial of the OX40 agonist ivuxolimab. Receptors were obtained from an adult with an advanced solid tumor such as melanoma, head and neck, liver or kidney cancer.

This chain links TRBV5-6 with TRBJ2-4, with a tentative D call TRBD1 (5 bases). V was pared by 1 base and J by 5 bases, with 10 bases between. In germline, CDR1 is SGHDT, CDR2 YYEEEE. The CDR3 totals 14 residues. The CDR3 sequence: CASSLYVQENIQYF. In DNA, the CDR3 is TGTGCCAGCAGCTTGTATGTACAGGAAAACATTCAGTACTTC.

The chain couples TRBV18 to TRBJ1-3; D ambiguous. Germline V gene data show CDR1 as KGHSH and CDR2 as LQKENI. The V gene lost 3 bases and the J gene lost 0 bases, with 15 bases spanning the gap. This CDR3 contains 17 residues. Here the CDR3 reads CASSPSGTVSSGNTIYF. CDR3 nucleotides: TGTGCCAGCTCACCGTCCGGTACGGTGAGCTCTGGAAACACCATATATTTT.

Here the CDR3 reads CASSSPSGPYNEQFF. CDR3 DNA: TGTGCCAGCAGCTCCCCGAGCGGGCCCTACAATGAGCAGTTCTTC. The chain carries TRBV6-5 and TRBJ2-1; D might be TRBD2 (6 bases). In germline, CDR1 is MNHEY, CDR2 SVGAGI. Trimming pared 6 bases from V and 2 bases from J, leaving 14 bases between. The CDR3 has 15 amino acids.

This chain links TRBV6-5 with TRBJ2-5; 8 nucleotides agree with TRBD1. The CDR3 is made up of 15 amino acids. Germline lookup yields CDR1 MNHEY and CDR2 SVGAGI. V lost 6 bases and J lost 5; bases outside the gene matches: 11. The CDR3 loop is CASRADRGPGETQYF. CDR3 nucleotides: TGTGCCAGCAGAGCAGACAGGGGACCGGGGGAGACCCAGTACTTC.

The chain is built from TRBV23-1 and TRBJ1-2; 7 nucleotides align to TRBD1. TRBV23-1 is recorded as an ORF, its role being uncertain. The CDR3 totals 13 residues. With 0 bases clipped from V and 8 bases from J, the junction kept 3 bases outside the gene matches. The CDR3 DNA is TGCGCCAGCAGTCAATCCCACAGGGGCGGCTACACCTTC. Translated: CASSQSHRGGYTF.

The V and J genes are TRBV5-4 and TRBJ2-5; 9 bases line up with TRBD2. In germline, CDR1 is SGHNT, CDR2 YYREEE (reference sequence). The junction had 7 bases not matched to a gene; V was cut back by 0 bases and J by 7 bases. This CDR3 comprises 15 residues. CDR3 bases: TGTGCCAGCAGCTTGGGACTAGCGGAACAGGCGACCCAGTACTTC. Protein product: CASSLGLAEQATQYF.

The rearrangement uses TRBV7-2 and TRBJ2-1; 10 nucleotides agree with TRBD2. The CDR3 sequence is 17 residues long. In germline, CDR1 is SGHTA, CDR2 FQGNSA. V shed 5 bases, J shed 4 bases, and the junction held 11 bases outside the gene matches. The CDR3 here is CASSASGASGGYNEQFF. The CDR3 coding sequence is TGTGCCAGCAGCGCCTCGGGGGCTAGCGGGGGTTACAATGAGCAGTTCTTC.

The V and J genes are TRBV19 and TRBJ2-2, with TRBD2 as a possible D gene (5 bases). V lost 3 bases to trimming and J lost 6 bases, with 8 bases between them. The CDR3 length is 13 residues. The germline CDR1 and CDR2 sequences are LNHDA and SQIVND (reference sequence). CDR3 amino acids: CASSMEVAGELFF. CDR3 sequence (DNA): TGTGCCAGTAGTATGGAGGTGGCCGGGGAGCTGTTTTTT.

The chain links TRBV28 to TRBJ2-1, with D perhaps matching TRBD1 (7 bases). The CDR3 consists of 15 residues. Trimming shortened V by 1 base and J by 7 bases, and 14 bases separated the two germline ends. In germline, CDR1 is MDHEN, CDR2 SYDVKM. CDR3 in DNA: TGTGCCAGCAGTTTATACGGAGGGGGCAAAAATGAGCAGTTCTTC. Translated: CASSLYGGGKNEQFF.

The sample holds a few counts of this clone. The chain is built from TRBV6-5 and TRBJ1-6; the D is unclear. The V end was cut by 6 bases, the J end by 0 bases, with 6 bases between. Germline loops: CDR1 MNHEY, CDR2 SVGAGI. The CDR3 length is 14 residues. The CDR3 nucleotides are TGTGCCAGCAGCTCGAGCTCCTATAATTCACCCCTCCACTTT. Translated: CASSSSSYNSPLHF.

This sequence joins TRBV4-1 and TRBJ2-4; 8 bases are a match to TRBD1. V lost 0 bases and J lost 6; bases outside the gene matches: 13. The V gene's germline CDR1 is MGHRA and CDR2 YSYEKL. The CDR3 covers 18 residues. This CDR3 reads CASSQETTGRGQGNIQYF. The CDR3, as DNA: TGCGCCAGCAGCCAAGAAACGACGGGCAGGGGGCAAGGAAACATTCAGTACTTC.

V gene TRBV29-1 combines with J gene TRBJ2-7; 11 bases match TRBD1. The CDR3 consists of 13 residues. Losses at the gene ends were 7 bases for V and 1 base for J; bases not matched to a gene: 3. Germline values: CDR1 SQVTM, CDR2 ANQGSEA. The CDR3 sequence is CSAGTGGSYEQYF. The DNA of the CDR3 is TGCAGCGCAGGGACAGGGGGGTCCTACGAGCAGTACTTC.

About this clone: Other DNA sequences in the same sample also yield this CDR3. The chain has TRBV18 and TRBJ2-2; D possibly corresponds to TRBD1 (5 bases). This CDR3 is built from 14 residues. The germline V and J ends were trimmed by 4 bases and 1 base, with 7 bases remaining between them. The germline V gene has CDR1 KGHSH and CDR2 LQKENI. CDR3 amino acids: CASSLDRNTGELFF. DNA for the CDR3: TGTGCCAGCTCACTCGACAGGAACACCGGGGAGCTGTTTTTT.

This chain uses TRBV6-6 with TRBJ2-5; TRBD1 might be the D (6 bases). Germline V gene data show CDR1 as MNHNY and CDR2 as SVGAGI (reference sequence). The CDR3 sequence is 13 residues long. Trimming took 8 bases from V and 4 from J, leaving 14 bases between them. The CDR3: CASRSTGRETQYF. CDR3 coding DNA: TGTGCCAGCCGATCGACAGGTCGAGAGACCCAGTACTTC.

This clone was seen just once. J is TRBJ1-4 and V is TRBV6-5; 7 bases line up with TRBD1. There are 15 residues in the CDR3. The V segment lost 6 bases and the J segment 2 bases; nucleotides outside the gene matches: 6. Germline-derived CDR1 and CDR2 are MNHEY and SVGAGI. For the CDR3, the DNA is TGTGCCAGCAGCCTCAGACAGGGCACTAATGAAAAACTGTTTTTT. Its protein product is CASSLRQGTNEKLFF.

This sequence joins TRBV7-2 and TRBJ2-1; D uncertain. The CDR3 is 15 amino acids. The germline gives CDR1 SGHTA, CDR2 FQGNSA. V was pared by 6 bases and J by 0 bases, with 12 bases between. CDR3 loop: CASRGDSSSYNEQFF. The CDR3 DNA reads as TGTGCCAGCAGAGGCGACTCCAGCTCCTACAATGAGCAGTTCTTC.

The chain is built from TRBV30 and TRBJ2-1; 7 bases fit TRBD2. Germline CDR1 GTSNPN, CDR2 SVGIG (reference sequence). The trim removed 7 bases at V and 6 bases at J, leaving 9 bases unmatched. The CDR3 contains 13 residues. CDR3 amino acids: CASPQRGLNEQFF. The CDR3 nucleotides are TGTGCCTCACCCCAGCGGGGACTCAATGAGCAGTTCTTC.

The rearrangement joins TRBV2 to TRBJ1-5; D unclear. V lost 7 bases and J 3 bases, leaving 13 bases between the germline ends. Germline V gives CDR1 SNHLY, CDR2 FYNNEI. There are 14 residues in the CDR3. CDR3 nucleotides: TGTGCCAGCACCATAGGGAGGGCCAATCAGCCCCAGCATTTT. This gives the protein CASTIGRANQPQHF. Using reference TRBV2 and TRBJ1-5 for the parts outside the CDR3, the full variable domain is EPEVTQTPSHQVTQMGQEVILRCVPISNHLYFYWYRQILGQKVEFLVSFYNNEISEKSEIFDDQFSVERPDGSNFTLKIRSTKLEDSAMYFCASTIGRANQPQHFGDGTRLSIL.

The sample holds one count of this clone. In DNA form, the CDR3 reads TGTGCCAGCAGCATTTTAAGCGGGGGTGGGGAGACCCAGTACTTC. Its translation is CASSILSGGGETQYF. V and J are TRBV7-2 and TRBJ2-5, with 8 bases matching TRBD2. V lost 5 bases and J lost 5; bases outside the gene matches: 10. The germline gives CDR1 SGHTA, CDR2 FQGNSA. CDR3 length: 15 amino acids.

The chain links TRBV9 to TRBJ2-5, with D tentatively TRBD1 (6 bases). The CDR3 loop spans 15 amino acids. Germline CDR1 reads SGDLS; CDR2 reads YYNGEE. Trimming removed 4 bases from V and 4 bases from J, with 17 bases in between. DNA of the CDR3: TGTGCCAGCAGCCCCGTACCAGGGGTTGGAGAGACCCAGTACTTC. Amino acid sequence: CASSPVPGVGETQYF.

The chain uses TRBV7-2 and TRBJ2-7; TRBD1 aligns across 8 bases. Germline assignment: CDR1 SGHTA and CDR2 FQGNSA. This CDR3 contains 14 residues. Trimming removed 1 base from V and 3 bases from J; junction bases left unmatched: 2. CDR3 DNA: TGTGCCAGCAGCTTAGTTGGACAGGGCTACGAGCAGTACTTC. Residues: CASSLVGQGYEQYF.

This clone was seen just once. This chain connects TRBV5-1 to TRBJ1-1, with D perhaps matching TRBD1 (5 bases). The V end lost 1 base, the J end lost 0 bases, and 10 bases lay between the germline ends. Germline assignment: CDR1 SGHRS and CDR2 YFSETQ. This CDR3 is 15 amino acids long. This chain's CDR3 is CASSLRGTLNTEAFF. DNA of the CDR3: TGCGCCAGCAGCTTGCGGGGGACCTTGAACACTGAAGCTTTCTTT.

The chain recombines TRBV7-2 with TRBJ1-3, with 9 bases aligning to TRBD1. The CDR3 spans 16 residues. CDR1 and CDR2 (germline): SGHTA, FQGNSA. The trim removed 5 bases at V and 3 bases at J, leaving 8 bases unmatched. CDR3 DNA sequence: TGTGCCAGCAGCCGTCTGACAGGGGGGTATGGAAACACCATATATTTT. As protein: CASSRLTGGYGNTIYF.

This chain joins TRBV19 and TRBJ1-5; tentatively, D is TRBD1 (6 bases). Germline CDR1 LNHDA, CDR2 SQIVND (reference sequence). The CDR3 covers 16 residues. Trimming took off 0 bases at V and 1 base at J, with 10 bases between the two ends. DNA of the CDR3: TGTGCCAGTAGTATAGATCCAGGGGTCAGCAATCAGCCCCAGCATTTT. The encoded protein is CASSIDPGVSNQPQHF.

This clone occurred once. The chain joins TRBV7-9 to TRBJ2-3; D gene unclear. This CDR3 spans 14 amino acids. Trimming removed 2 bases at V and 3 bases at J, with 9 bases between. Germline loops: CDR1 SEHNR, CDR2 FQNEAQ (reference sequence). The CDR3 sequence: CASSLRQSTDTQYF. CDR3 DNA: TGTGCCAGCAGCTTAAGGCAAAGTACAGATACGCAGTATTTT.

This CDR3 reads CASSPTVTYEQYF. In DNA, the CDR3 is TGTGCCAGCAGCCCTACAGTAACCTACGAGCAGTACTTC. The rearrangement links TRBV11-1 to TRBJ2-7; D ambiguous. V was clipped by 5 bases and J by 2 bases, with 10 bases between them. The CDR3 consists of 13 residues. Germline CDR1 SGHAT, CDR2 FQDESV (reference sequence). Supplemented by reference TRBV11-1 and TRBJ2-7, the full variable domain reads EAEVAQSPRYKITEKSQAVAFWCDPISGHATLYWYRQILGQGPELLVQFQDESVVDDSQLPKDRFSAERLKGVDSTLKIQPAELGDSAMYLCASSPTVTYEQYFGPGTRLTVT.

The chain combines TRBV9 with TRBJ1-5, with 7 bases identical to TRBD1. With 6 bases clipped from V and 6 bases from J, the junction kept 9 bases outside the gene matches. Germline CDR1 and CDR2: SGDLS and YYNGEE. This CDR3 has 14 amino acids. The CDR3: CASNPTGLSQPQHF. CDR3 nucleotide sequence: TGTGCCAGCAACCCGACAGGGTTGAGTCAGCCCCAGCATTTT.

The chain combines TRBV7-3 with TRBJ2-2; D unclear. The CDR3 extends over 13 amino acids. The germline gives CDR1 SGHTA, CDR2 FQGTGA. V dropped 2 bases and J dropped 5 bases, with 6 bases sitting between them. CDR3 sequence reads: CASSLFLTGELFF. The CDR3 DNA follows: TGTGCCAGCAGCTTATTTCTGACCGGGGAGCTGTTTTTT.

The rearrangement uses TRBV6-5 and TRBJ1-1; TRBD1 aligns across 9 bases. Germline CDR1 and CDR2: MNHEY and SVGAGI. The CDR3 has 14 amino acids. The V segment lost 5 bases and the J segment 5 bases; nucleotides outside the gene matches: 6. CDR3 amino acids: CASSPGQGWTEAFF. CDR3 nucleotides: TGTGCCAGCAGTCCGGGACAGGGTTGGACTGAAGCTTTCTTT.

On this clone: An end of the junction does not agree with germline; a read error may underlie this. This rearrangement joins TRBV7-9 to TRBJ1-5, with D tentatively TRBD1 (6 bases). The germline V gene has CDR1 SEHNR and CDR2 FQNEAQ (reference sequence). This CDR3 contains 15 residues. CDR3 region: CASTLTWTDNQPQHF. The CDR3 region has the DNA TGTGCCAGCACCTTAACCTGGACAGACAATCAGCCCCAGCATTTT.